These 17 T cell receptor beta chains originate from one sample sequenced in a study of cytomegalovirus exposure and HLA in healthy donors. PCR employed 60 Vbeta and 13 Jbeta primers. Using immunoSEQ multiplex PCR, the repertoire was profiled, and TCRdb retains in-frame clones only, with some absent. The repertoire has approximately 140,000 clones, about 79% of them found once; the top ten carry over 2.5%. Source material: PBMCs. The receptors come from a male donor in good health and CMV-seronegative.

This sequence joins TRBV5-1 and TRBJ1-2; 10 bases are shared with TRBD1. The CDR3 contains 17 residues. Germline lookup yields CDR1 SGHRS and CDR2 YFSETQ. The ends lost 1 base at V and 4 bases at J; junction bases unmatched: 10. CDR3 in DNA: TGCGCCAGCAGCTTGAGGAGGCCGGGACAGGGGATCTATGGCTACACCTTC. Translation gives CASSLRRPGQGIYGYTF.

J is TRBJ2-1 and V is TRBV7-9; maybe TRBD1 (5 bases). Germline assignment: CDR1 SEHNR and CDR2 FQNEAQ (reference sequence). The CDR3 sequence is 12 residues long. Between the trimmed V and J ends, which lost 4 bases and 9 bases, there was a span of 10 bases. The CDR3 sequence: CASSSGQGEQFF. The CDR3 DNA reads as TGTGCCAGCAGCTCTGGGCAGGGTGAGCAGTTCTTC.

The CDR3 DNA sequence: TGCAGCGTTGAATTGGGGGAGGTTATAGATACGCAGTATTTT. It is translated as CSVELGEVIDTQYF. V usage is TRBV29-1 and J usage is TRBJ2-3; weak D call: TRBD2 (6 bases). The germline CDR1 and CDR2 sequences are SQVTM and ANQGSEA. The V and J ends lost 2 bases and 5 bases respectively, with 14 bases between them. The CDR3 totals 14 residues.

This clone was seen a single time. The gene calls are TRBV5-6 and TRBJ1-5; D unclear. CDR3 length equals 12 residues. Trimming took off 4 bases at V and 7 bases at J, with 9 bases between the two ends. Germline CDR1 reads SGHDT; CDR2 reads YYEEEE. Here the CDR3 DNA reads TGTGCCAGCAGCGCGACATTCCAGCCCCAGCATTTT. It translates to CASSATFQPQHF.

The chain carries TRBV15 and TRBJ1-1; no definite D call. The CDR3 spans 16 residues. The germline V and J ends were trimmed by 2 bases and 4 bases, with 17 bases remaining between them. Germline loops: CDR1 LNHNV, CDR2 YYDKDF (reference sequence). The CDR3 here is CATSRLAARVSTEAFF. The DNA for the CDR3 is TGTGCCACCAGCAGATTGGCTGCGAGGGTTTCCACTGAAGCTTTCTTT.

This clone was detected once. This rearrangement joins TRBV5-1 to TRBJ2-2; maybe TRBD1 (6 bases). V dropped 3 bases and J dropped 5 bases, with 8 bases sitting between them. The CDR3 length is 13 residues. The germline CDR1 and CDR2 sequences are SGHRS and YFSETQ. The CDR3 nucleotides read TGCGCCAGCAGCTCACAGGGTACCGGGGAGCTGTTTTTT. Protein sequence: CASSSQGTGELFF.

V is TRBV30 and J is TRBJ1-1, with D maybe TRBD1 (5 bases). CDR3 size: 14 residues. The V end was cut by 0 bases, the J end by 10 bases, with 18 bases between. Germline V gene sequence: CDR1 GTSNPN, CDR2 SVGIG (reference sequence). CDR3 sequence: CAWSVLTMGTSAFF. For the CDR3, the DNA is TGTGCCTGGAGTGTACTAACGATGGGGACTTCAGCTTTCTTT.

This chain links TRBV5-6 with TRBJ2-7, with D tentatively TRBD1 (5 bases). The germline CDR1 and CDR2 sequences are SGHDT and YYEEEE. The CDR3 runs to 15 residues. Trimming took 2 bases from V and 4 from J, leaving 16 bases between them. The CDR3 nucleotides are TGTGCCAGCAGCTTCCGCAGGGTGGGTCGGTACGAGCAGTACTTC. It is translated as CASSFRRVGRYEQYF.

The rearrangement links TRBV11-1 to TRBJ2-5, with 7 bases matching TRBD1. The CDR3 consists of 14 residues. V lost 5 bases, J lost 5 bases, and 8 bases stayed unmatched. Germline V CDR1 and CDR2: SGHAT, FQDESV (reference sequence). This CDR3 reads CASSPRGQWETQYF. CDR3 bases: TGTGCCAGCAGCCCTAGGGGACAGTGGGAGACCCAGTACTTC.

V is TRBV13 and J is TRBJ2-3, with D perhaps TRBD2 (6 bases). Trimming took off 3 bases at V and 2 bases at J, with 9 bases between the two ends. CDR3 length: 14 residues. Germline CDR1 PRHDT, CDR2 FYEKMQ (reference sequence). CDR3 protein: CASSLEGPTDTQYF. The CDR3 bases are TGTGCCAGCAGCTTGGAGGGACCCACAGATACGCAGTATTTT.

This rearrangement joins TRBV9 to TRBJ1-1; D call uncertain. The CDR3 spans 12 residues. Trimming pared 0 bases from V and 7 bases from J, leaving 7 bases between. Per the germline V gene, CDR1 is SGDLS and CDR2 is YYNGEE. The CDR3 sequence: CASSVGSGEAFF. Here the CDR3 DNA reads TGTGCCAGCAGCGTAGGGTCAGGTGAAGCTTTCTTT.

The chain combines TRBV5-4 with TRBJ2-2, with 13 bases aligning to TRBD2. The CDR3 extends over 19 amino acids. CDR1 and CDR2 from the germline V gene are SGHNT and YYREEE (reference sequence). The V and J ends lost 0 bases and 4 bases, in that order; junction bases with no gene match: 9. DNA of the CDR3: TGTGCCAGCAGCTTGGCTGGACTAGCGGGAGATAGAGGCACCGGGGAGCTGTTTTTT. It codes for CASSLAGLAGDRGTGELFF.

The V call is TRBV5-6, the J call TRBJ1-4, with 7 bases identical to TRBD1. CDR3 size: 14 residues. Per the germline V gene, CDR1 is SGHDT and CDR2 is YYEEEE. V lost 4 bases and J lost 3; bases outside the gene matches: 3. CDR3 DNA: TGTGCCAGCAGCCCCCAGGGGGCTAATGAAAAACTGTTTTTT. Amino acid sequence: CASSPQGANEKLFF.

The genes are TRBV28 and TRBJ1-5; D gene unclear. The CDR3 totals 13 residues. Germline CDR1 is MDHEN and CDR2 is SYDVKM. Trimming stripped 3 bases from V and 3 bases from J, with 6 bases between. CDR3 sequence: CASSFELNQPQHF. CDR3 sequence (DNA): TGTGCCAGCAGTTTTGAACTCAATCAGCCCCAGCATTTT.

The V and J genes are TRBV7-2 and TRBJ2-1; 8 bases agree with TRBD1. Germline CDR1 reads SGHTA; CDR2 reads FQGNSA. Trimming removed 1 base from V and 7 bases from J; junction bases left unmatched: 6. The CDR3 consists of 15 residues. CDR3 residues: CASSLEAGGLNEQFF. CDR3 nucleotides: TGTGCCAGCAGCTTAGAAGCAGGGGGCTTGAATGAGCAGTTCTTC.

CDR3 coding DNA: TGTGCCAGCTCACCACGGAAGTTTAGCGGGACAGGGGACAATGAGCAGTTCTTC. This encodes CASSPRKFSGTGDNEQFF. The chain uses TRBV18 and TRBJ2-1; 10 bases map to TRBD1. V lost 1 base, J lost 5 bases, and 11 bases stayed unmatched. Germline-derived CDR1 and CDR2 are KGHSH and LQKENI. The CDR3 runs to 18 residues. The entire variable domain, with the rest obtained from reference TRBV18 and TRBJ2-1, is as follows: NAGVMQNPRHLVRRRGQEARLRCSPMKGHSHVYWYRQLPEEGLKFMVYLQKENIIDESGMPKERFSAEFPKEGPSILRIQQVVRGDSAAYFCASSPRKFSGTGDNEQFFGPGTRLTVL.

This chain connects TRBV5-6 to TRBJ2-1; 7 bases map to TRBD1. The CDR3 is 15 residues long. Germline trimming cut 1 base from V and 8 bases from J; bases unmatched to any gene: 9. Germline V CDR1 and CDR2: SGHDT, YYEEEE. Here the CDR3 DNA reads TGTGCCAGCAGCTTGTTGGGACAGCCTTTCCATGAGCAGTTCTTC. Amino acids: CASSLLGQPFHEQFF.